This is a list of T cell receptor beta chains from one sample in a study of a mutant IDH1 vaccine in newly diagnosed glioma. Repertoires were generated with immunoSEQ multiplex PCR, while TCRdb's copy carries only in-frame clones and drops some. The sample shows 65,000 to 70,000 clones, around 80% of them seen only once. Sequenced here: peripheral blood mononuclear cells (PBMCs), sampled from a glioma patient treated with radiotherapy, temozolomide or both. The receptors were gathered from a woman aged 18-30 years with glioma. Some clones in this sample may be carry-over from other donors' samples. The CDR3 runs from the conserved cysteine through the conserved F or W. D genes are given only for firm matches. A row's size may be missing; if present it is once, few, many or a size class.

j_call,d_call,clone_size,v_call,cdr3_nt,cdr3_aa
TRBJ2-3,.,.,TRBV19,TGTGCCAGTAGTCCAGGCCTAAGCACAGATACGCAGTATTTT,CASSPGLSTDTQYF
TRBJ1-4,TRBD1,.,TRBV6-1,TGTGCCAGCACCCTACGGGACAGTGCTAATGAAAAACTGTTTTTT,CASTLRDSANEKLFF
TRBJ1-5,TRBD1,.,TRBV6-1,TGTGCCAGCAGTGAAGAAGGGACAGGCGGTCAGCCCCAGCATTTT,CASSEEGTGGQPQHF
TRBJ1-5,.,few,TRBV6-1,TGTGCCAGCAGTGTCGAGGGGTTTAGCAATCAGCCCCAGCATTTT,CASSVEGFSNQPQHF
TRBJ1-2,.,.,TRBV7-2,TGTGCCAGCAGCCCCCCCGGGACGGGGATCATCTACACCTTC,CASSPPGTGIIYTF
TRBJ1-2,.,.,TRBV6-5,TGTGCCAGCAGTCCCCCCCAGGAGGGGGGTGGCTACACCTTC,CASSPPQEGGGYTF
TRBJ2-1,TRBD2,.,TRBV6-4,TGTGCCAGCAGCCTACTAGCGGAAGGAGAGCAGTTCTTC,CASSLLAEGEQFF
TRBJ1-5,.,.,TRBV7-9,TGTGCCAGCAGCTTAGCAGGGCCAAATCAGCCCCAGCATTTT,CASSLAGPNQPQHF
TRBJ2-7,.,.,TRBV7-8,TGTGCCAGCAGCTTAGGCGGACGCCGGGTGCAGTACTTC,CASSLGGRRVQYF
TRBJ2-5,.,.,TRBV5-4,TGTGCCAGCAGCTTGTCCGGGACACCCCAAGAGACCCAGTACTTC,CASSLSGTPQETQYF
TRBJ2-7,.,.,TRBV5-1,TGCGCCAGCAGCTTGTTCTCCTCCTACGAGCAGTACTTC,CASSLFSSYEQYF
TRBJ1-6,.,.,TRBV5-3,TGTGCCAGAAGCTTGTTTGCATCCCACCGCTCCTATAATTCACCCCTCCACTTT,CARSLFASHRSYNSPLHF
TRBJ1-5,TRBD1,.,TRBV19,TGTGCCAGTTTCCAGGGGGGTTATCAGCCCCAGCATTTT,CASFQGGYQPQHF
TRBJ2-1,TRBD2,.,TRBV10-3,TGTGCCATCAGGAAGGAGGCTAGCGGTTACAATGAGCAGTTCTTC,CAIRKEASGYNEQFF
TRBJ1-1,.,.,TRBV9,TGTGCGAGCAGCATTTCGGCGGTGAACACTGAAGCTTTCTTT,CASSISAVNTEAFF
TRBJ1-1,.,.,TRBV27,TGTGCCAGCAGTAGGTCAGTGAACACTGAAGCTTTCTTT,CASSRSVNTEAFF
TRBJ2-7,TRBD1,.,TRBV7-7,TGTGCTAGCAGCACCGGACAGGGGTTGGCCTACGAGCAGTACTTC,CASSTGQGLAYEQYF
TRBJ1-1,TRBD1,.,TRBV6-5,TGTGCCAGCAGCCCTGGACAGGGGTGGACTGAAGCTTTCTTT,CASSPGQGWTEAFF
TRBJ2-5,TRBD1,once,TRBV29-1,TGCAGCGGGGGCCTACAGGGGGCAGAGACCCAGTACTTC,CSGGLQGAETQYF
TRBJ1-5,.,.,TRBV30,TGTGCCTGGAGTGTACGGGTCAATCAACGTCTCAATCAGCCCCAGCATTTT,CAWSVRVNQRLNQPQHF
TRBJ1-1,.,.,TRBV7-9,TGTGCCAGCAGTCCATGGGGGGGCACTGAAGCTTTCTTT,CASSPWGGTEAFF
TRBJ2-7,.,.,TRBV21-1,TGTGCCAGCAGCAAAGCCGGGACAGGGCCCCACGAGCAGTACTTC,CASSKAGTGPHEQYF
TRBJ2-7,.,.,TRBV7-8,TGTGCCAGCAGCTTCCGGACCTCGGGGGAGCAGTACTTC,CASSFRTSGEQYF
TRBJ2-7,.,.,TRBV4-1,TGCGCCAGCAGCCGCGGCGACAGATTTTACGAGCAGTACTTC,CASSRGDRFYEQYF
TRBJ1-2,.,.,TRBV6-1,TGTGCCAGCGCCCTCGGGGGTGGCGGCTACACCTTC,CASALGGGGYTF
TRBJ1-5,TRBD1,.,TRBV7-8,TGTGCCAGCACCTACAGGGGCCCGAATCAGCCCCAGCATTTT,CASTYRGPNQPQHF
TRBJ1-1,TRBD1,.,TRBV12-5,TGTGCTAGTGGCCCGCGGCCAGGGGGCCTGAACACTGAAGCTTTCTTT,CASGPRPGGLNTEAFF
TRBJ2-3,TRBD2,few,TRBV7-3,TGTGCCAGCAGCTTAAATGGGGCGGGGGGGCTAGATACGCAGTATTTT,CASSLNGAGGLDTQYF
TRBJ1-6,.,.,TRBV29-1,TGCAGCCCGGTGGGTCACAGTTCCCATTCACCCCTCCACTTT,CSPVGHSSHSPLHF
TRBJ2-1,TRBD2,.,TRBV5-1,TGCGCCAGCAGCATGGCGACCGGACTAGCGGGAGGACGGGAGCAGTTCTTC,CASSMATGLAGGREQFF
TRBJ2-1,.,.,TRBV19,TGTGCCAGTAGTACCGGGCAGGGCAATGAGCAGTTCTTC,CASSTGQGNEQFF
TRBJ2-3,TRBD1,once,TRBV19,TGTGCCAGTAGCCCGGGACAGGGAAGACAAGATACGCAGTATTTT,CASSPGQGRQDTQYF
TRBJ1-2,.,.,TRBV2,TGTGCCAGCAGAGCGACACCGGATATAGACAGTTTCTCTAACTATGGCTACACCTTC,CASRATPDIDSFSNYGYTF
TRBJ1-5,.,.,TRBV7-9,TGTGCCAGCAGCTTAGTTGGCGGAAGCAATCAGCCCCAGCATTTT,CASSLVGGSNQPQHF
TRBJ2-7,.,.,TRBV4-1,TGCGCCAGCAGCCAAGGAGGACAGTACTACGAGCAGTACTTC,CASSQGGQYYEQYF
TRBJ1-5,.,.,TRBV19,TGTGCCAGTAGTATCCAGGGAGTGGGGACCGTCACACCCCAGCATTTT,CASSIQGVGTVTPQHF
TRBJ2-7,TRBD1,.,TRBV9,TGTGCCAGCAGCGAACGGACAGGGACCTCCTACGAGCAGTACTTC,CASSERTGTSYEQYF
TRBJ2-5,.,.,TRBV2,TGTGCCAGCAGTGTGAGGGGGGAGACCCAGTACTTC,CASSVRGETQYF
TRBJ2-2,TRBD1,.,TRBV25-1,TGTGCCAGCAGGACGACAGGGATGACCGGGGAGCTGTTTTTT,CASRTTGMTGELFF
TRBJ2-7,.,.,TRBV19,TGTGCCAGTAGTCCCACACTAGCCTCCAACTTCTACGAGCAGTACTTC,CASSPTLASNFYEQYF
TRBJ1-1,.,.,TRBV4-2,TGTGCCAGCAGCCAAGTAGACGGGGAGAACACTGAAGCTTTCTTT,CASSQVDGENTEAFF
TRBJ2-2,.,.,TRBV14,TGTGCCAGCAGCTTAGACGGCGGGGAGCTGTTTTTT,CASSLDGGELFF
TRBJ2-6,TRBD1,.,TRBV14,TGTGCCAGCAGCCAATCGGGACAGGGGGTCTCTGGGGCCAACGTCCTGACTTTC,CASSQSGQGVSGANVLTF
TRBJ1-2,.,.,TRBV9,TGTGCCAGCACCCCAATGGACCGCGGTCGCTATGGCTACACCTTC,CASTPMDRGRYGYTF
TRBJ1-4,TRBD1,.,TRBV5-4,TGTGCCAGCAGTCGGACAGGGGGCGATGAAAAACTGTTTTTT,CASSRTGGDEKLFF
TRBJ2-3,TRBD1,.,TRBV27,TGTGCCAGCAGTTTACGACAGGGGATCACAGATACGCAGTATTTT,CASSLRQGITDTQYF